This T cell receptor (beta chain) was sequenced during a study of blood T cell repertoires in COVID-19. Original handling: Reference gene primer amplification in the assay estimated nucleated cell counts. Profiling relied on immunoSEQ multiplex PCR, and the TCRdb table lists in-frame clones only, not all of them. Clonal size and the V and J genes are those of that table, whereas D and trimming came from the DNA. The sample records 200,000 to 250,000 clones, 80% to 90% being singletons. Germline V gene sequence: CDR1 LNHDA, CDR2 SQIVND (reference sequence). The CDR3 covers 14 residues. Trimming removed 5 bases from V and 8 bases from J, with 15 bases in between. Grouping used clinical history reported by participants in a survey and questionnaire.

What was sequenced was PBMCs or T cells enriched from blood (not recorded which). V usage is TRBV19 and J usage is TRBJ1-4; D not certain. The TCR sequence derives from a woman aged 25 to 39 who had recovered from COVID-19. This chain's CDR3 is CASSFSEVGEKLFF. As DNA, the CDR3 is TGTGCCAGTAGTTTCAGCGAGGTCGGCGAAAAACTGTTTTTT.